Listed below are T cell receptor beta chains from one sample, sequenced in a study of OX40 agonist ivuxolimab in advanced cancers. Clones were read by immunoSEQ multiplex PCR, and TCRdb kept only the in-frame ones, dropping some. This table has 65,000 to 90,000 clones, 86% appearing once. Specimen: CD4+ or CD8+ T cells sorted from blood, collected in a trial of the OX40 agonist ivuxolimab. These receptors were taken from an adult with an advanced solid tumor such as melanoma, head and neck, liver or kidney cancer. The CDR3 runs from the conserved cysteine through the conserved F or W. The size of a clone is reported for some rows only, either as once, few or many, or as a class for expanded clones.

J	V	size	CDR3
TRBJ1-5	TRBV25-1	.	CASGLEGSNQPQHF
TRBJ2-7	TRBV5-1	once	CASSLEGGYEQYF
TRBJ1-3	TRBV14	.	CASSPRDRENTIYF
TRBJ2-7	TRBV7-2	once	CASSRGLAGGVGQYF
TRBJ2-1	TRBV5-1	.	CASSASGAPSNEQFF
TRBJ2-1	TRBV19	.	CASRTRGGTGSYNEQFF
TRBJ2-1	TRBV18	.	CASSPGLRGPLHEQFF
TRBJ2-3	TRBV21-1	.	CASGSQGLESTDTQYF
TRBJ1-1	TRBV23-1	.	CASSQSFGVGNTEAFF
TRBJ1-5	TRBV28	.	CASSLIGNQPQHF
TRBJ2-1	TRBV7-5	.	CARSPGQGKGNNEQFF
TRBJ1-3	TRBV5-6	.	CASSLGTGRGNTIYF
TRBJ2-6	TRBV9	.	CASRGSGANVLTF
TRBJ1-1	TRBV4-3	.	CASSFERGRGTEAFF
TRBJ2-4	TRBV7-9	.	CASNRLADTDIQYF
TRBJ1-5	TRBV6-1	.	CASSDQPGQPQHF
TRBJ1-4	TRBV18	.	CASSPAWGQIDEKLFF
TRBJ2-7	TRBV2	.	CASSSGTGAYEQYF
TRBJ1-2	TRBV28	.	CASSTAPYGYTF
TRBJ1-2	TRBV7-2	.	CASSLGGEANYGYTF
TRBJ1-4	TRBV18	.	CASSQQGGGKLFF
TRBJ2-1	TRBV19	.	CASSLASGRSEQFF
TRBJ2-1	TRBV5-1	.	CASSQGTGENEQFF
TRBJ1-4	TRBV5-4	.	CASSLKGANEKLFF
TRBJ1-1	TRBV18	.	CASSPSMNTEAFF
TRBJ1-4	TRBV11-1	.	CASSQGQGIGTNEKLFF
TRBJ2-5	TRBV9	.	CASSVAGGRGETQYF
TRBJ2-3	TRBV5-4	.	CASSLEETGAAYTQYF
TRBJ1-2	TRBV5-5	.	CASIRAGSYGYTF
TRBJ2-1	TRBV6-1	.	CASSETVSGGGGEQFF
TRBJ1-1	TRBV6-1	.	CASRQPETTEAFF
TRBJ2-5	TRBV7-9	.	CASSQTSGREQETQYF
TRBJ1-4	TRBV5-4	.	CASTSGGGEKLFF
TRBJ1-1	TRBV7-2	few	CASSLDLVRRTEAFF
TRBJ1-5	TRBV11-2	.	CASSPGPGDQPQHF
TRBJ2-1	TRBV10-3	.	CAIKRGAYNEQFF
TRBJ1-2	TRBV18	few	CASSPSEGDRGYTF
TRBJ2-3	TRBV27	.	CASSKGRGTDTQYF
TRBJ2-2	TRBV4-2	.	CASSQDQRGAANTGELFF
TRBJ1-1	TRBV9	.	CASSIQGRGTEAFF
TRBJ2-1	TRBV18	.	CATGGSEQFF
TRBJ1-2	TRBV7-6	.	CASSLAPGQNYGYTF